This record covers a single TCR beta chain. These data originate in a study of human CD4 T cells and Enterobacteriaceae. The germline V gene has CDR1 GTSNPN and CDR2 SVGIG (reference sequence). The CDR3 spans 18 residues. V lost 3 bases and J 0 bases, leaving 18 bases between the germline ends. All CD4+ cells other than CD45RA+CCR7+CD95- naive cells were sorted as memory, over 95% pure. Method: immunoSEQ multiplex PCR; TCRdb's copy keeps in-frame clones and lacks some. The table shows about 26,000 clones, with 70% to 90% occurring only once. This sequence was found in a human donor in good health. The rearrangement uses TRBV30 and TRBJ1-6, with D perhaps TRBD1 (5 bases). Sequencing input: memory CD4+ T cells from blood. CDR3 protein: CAWRRRGRGLSYNSPLHF. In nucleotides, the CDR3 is TGTGCCTGGAGACGGAGAGGTAGGGGCCTCTCCTATAATTCACCCCTCCACTTT.